This T cell receptor beta chain stems from a study of T cell responses to AZD1222 COVID-19 vaccine. The CDR3 length is 14 residues. V was trimmed by 3 bases and J by 4 bases, leaving 12 bases between them. Germline V gene sequence: CDR1 LNHDA, CDR2 SQIVND (reference sequence). This clone was seen only once. Here immunoSEQ multiplex PCR was the method, and the copy in TCRdb shows in-frame clones only, minus some. The data hold about 200,000 clones, with about nine tenths observed a single time. The rearrangement links TRBV19 to TRBJ1-2; D remains ambiguous. The starting material was peripheral blood, obtained 28 days after the second AZD1222 dose. The receptor comes from an adult who received the AZD1222 COVID-19 vaccine. CDR3 nucleotides: TGTGCCAGTAGTATCATCGGCGGGCCCTATGGCTACACCTTC. This sequence encodes CASSIIGGPYGYTF.